This note documents a single T cell receptor (beta chain) sequence. As yet, its antigen is unknown. These data belong to a study of cytomegalovirus exposure and HLA in healthy donors. Overall study findings and caveats: A later analysis showed that HLA-associated TCR beta chains had undergone more clonal expansion than equally common others.

Researchers ran the PCR with 60 Vbeta and 13 Jbeta primers. Data came from immunoSEQ multiplex PCR; TCRdb stores just in-frame clones and leaves some out. This sample has about 190,000 clones, with around 67% found just once. The receptor was derived from a woman aged 30 to 39 in good health and CMV-seropositive. Sample: PBMCs.

The CDR3 region has the DNA TGTGCCAGTTCCCAACAGGGGGTTTACAATGAGCAGTTCTTC. As protein: CASSQQGVYNEQFF. V is TRBV19 and J is TRBJ2-1; 8 nucleotides align to TRBD1. CDR1 and CDR2 (germline): LNHDA, SQIVND (reference sequence). The CDR3 loop spans 14 amino acids. V lost 8 bases, J lost 4 bases, and 7 bases stayed unmatched.